This TCR beta chain was captured by sequencing in a study of patients and donors after allogeneic stem cell transplantation (dated by TCRdb to 2018 to 2020). The CDR3 runs 16 residues from the cysteine to the phenylalanine. Just the 48-base CDR3 DNA is kept, in frame starting at base 1. Looking up the germline V gene yields CDR1 MNHNS and CDR2 SASEGT. Points on this clonotype: Its target antigen remains unknown. The junction departs from the called germline gene at one end, perhaps through a read error.

Library preparation used RT-PCR. The reads were generated on a NextSeq 550. The raw public data were reprocessed by TCRdb itself: fastp quality trimming at Q25, MiXCR clonotype calling, in-frame beta chains only. Rows are combined by CDR3 protein, so each entry shows the most common genes and DNA. This sample comprises about a million distinct CDR3 sequences, roughly 18% of them detected only once. Approximately 5.9% of the sample belongs to the ten largest clones. Sequenced sample: blood, either unsorted or a sorted T cell fraction (not recorded which). Recombination joined TRBV6-1 with TRBJ1-2; a tentative D match to TRBD1 spans 6 bases. This clonotype was sampled from a human donor who was either an allogeneic HSCT recipient or a stem cell or donor lymphocyte infusion donor (not recorded which). It is not recorded whose cells these are; they may come from a transplant donor. The CDR3 protein sequence reads: CASSEAGAGRNYGYAF. The nucleotide sequence is TGTGCCAGCAGTGAAGCGGGGGCCGGGAGAAACTATGGCTACGCCTTC.